This T cell receptor beta chain was recorded in a study of CD8 T cells in ankylosing spondylitis. Study-level findings and limits: In reactive arthritis synovial fluid and blood, some motif variants had been reported before. A motif of 7 to 9 highly homologous TCR beta variants was seen as apparently characteristic of ankylosing spondylitis blood. Disease-linked clones were reportedly significantly enriched in matched ankylosing spondylitis synovial fluid.

As concerns this clonotype: Its matching antigen is unknown.

V gave up 11 bases and J gave up 2 bases, with 15 bases separating them. Per the germline V gene, CDR1 is SNHLY and CDR2 is FYNNEI. The CDR3 has 13 amino acids. Using quantitative 5'-RACE with molecular barcodes, the authors made TCR beta libraries. TCRdb ran MiXCR on the 5' RACE reads and lists one entry per CDR3 protein. Among about 440,000 distinct CDR3 sequences, roughly 15% were seen once, and the ten largest hold just over 1%. Specimen: blood, either unsorted or a sorted T cell fraction (not recorded which). The receptor was derived from a male donor with ankylosing spondylitis. The V gene is TRBV2, the J gene TRBJ2-5; TRBD1 is a possible D gene (5 bases). The CDR3, as DNA: TGTGCCGGCAAAACTCCAGGGCAAGAGACCCAGTACTTC. Protein: CAGKTPGQETQYF.